Given below is one TCR beta chain in context. Its recognized antigen is unknown. Per-nucleotide qualities are absent, and no much larger clonotype sits a single base away. The donors were included in the validation cohort of some 120 subjects, a group kept apart from the approximately 700-subject first cohort. This record belongs to a study of cytomegalovirus exposure and HLA in healthy donors (dated by TCRdb to about 2017). Study-level background: The roughly 670 repertoires of the first cohort and the roughly 120 validation repertoires were produced on the same platform, according to a later analysis. The study was designed to test whether signatures of past pathogen exposure could be identified by cataloging public T cell receptors. Besides the first cohort of about 730 subjects, a separate validation cohort made up of 120 different subjects was used. To predict cytomegalovirus infection status, the study combined high-throughput TCR immunosequencing, statistical association of individual TCRs with disease status, and machine learning.

What the work shows at the level of the full study, not this receptor alone: In vitro tests confirmed that three of the cytomegalovirus-associated TCR beta chains recognize cytomegalovirus antigens. Most TCR sequences were observed very rarely across donors, whereas some public TCRs were present in many individuals. In the study, about 150 TCR beta chains were listed as associated with cytomegalovirus. The classifier was reported to diagnose cytomegalovirus status with high specificity and sensitivity in both the original and validation cohorts. A later analysis lacked HLA typing for the validation cohort, so it scored co-occurrence in that cohort across all 110 or so repertoires. It was suggested by the authors that the approach could potentially be generalized to other disease states and immunological phenotypes. In a later analysis, TCRs clustered in the first cohort were found to also tend to co-occur in the roughly 130 validation repertoires, with 90% to 95% of cluster scores above 0.

Library preparation used the immunoSEQ multiplex PCR assay. The authors processed their data as follows. A statistical classification framework was developed to diagnose cytomegalovirus status using the catalog of TCR beta chain sequences. TCRdb mirrors the immuneACCESS table, restricted to in-frame sequences. Some clones are absent from its copies; in checked studies, under half trace to an unresolved V gene, and the reason for the others is unknown. For V, J and clone size, that table is used; D and trimming come from the DNA. For this sample the table gives 100,000 or so clones, of which around 86% were detected only once. 4% of the sample goes to the ten largest clones. The germline V gene encodes CDR1 SNHLY and CDR2 FYNNEI. The CDR3 sequence holds 13 residues, the cysteine and phenylalanine included. This entry keeps only the CDR3 DNA: 39 bases, framed from base 1. The junction shows trimming of 6 bases on V and 7 bases on J, and the gene matches do not reach 4 bases of it.

The chain couples TRBV2 to TRBJ1-4; 8 central nucleotides agree with TRBD1. Input material: PBMCs. The TCR sequence derives from a woman between 18 and 29 years old in good health and CMV-seropositive. For the CDR3, the sequence is CASSQGAGEKLFF. The DNA sequence is given as TGTGCCAGCAGCCAGGGGGCTGGTGAAAAACTGTTTTTT.